This entry lists 22 T cell receptor beta chains sequenced from one sample in a study of blood T cell repertoires in COVID-19. Using immunoSEQ multiplex PCR, the repertoire was profiled, and TCRdb retains in-frame clones only, with some absent. This sample yields about 140,000 clones, of which over 60% are seen a single time; roughly 9% belongs to the top ten. The sample consisted of peripheral blood. The origin of the receptors is a woman in her 50s with active or convalescent COVID-19.

This chain links TRBV5-5 with TRBJ1-3; 12 nucleotides line up with TRBD1. The CDR3 loop spans 16 amino acids. The junction had 5 bases not matched to a gene; V was cut back by 3 bases and J by 4 bases. The germline CDR1 and CDR2 sequences are SGHKS and YYEKEE (reference sequence). The CDR3 nucleotides are TGTGCCAGCAGCTCCGGGACAGGGGGCAAGGGAAACACCATATATTTT. Encoded protein: CASSSGTGGKGNTIYF.

The rearrangement joins TRBV6-6 to TRBJ2-3; 7 bases map to TRBD2. V shed 3 bases, J shed 1 base, and the junction held 7 bases outside the gene matches. The length of the CDR3 is 16 residues. From germline, CDR1 is MNHNY and CDR2 SVGAGI (reference sequence). CDR3 loop: CASSYSSGQGTDTQYF. CDR3 DNA: TGTGCCAGCAGTTATTCTAGCGGCCAAGGCACAGATACGCAGTATTTT.

V is TRBV19 and J is TRBJ1-1; TRBD1 matches at 12 bases. CDR1 is LNHDA and CDR2 is SQIVND in the germline V gene (reference sequence). V was clipped by 9 bases and J by 2 bases; unmatched bases: 7. The CDR3 length is 15 residues. In DNA, the CDR3 is TGTGCCAGCAAAGGGACAGGGGGCGAAAACACTGAAGCTTTCTTT. It is translated as CASKGTGGENTEAFF.

The genes are TRBV5-4 and TRBJ2-5; tentative D call: TRBD1 (6 bases). The CDR3 is made up of 16 amino acids. V lost 0 bases to trimming and J lost 2 bases, with 14 bases between them. Germline V gene sequence: CDR1 SGHNT, CDR2 YYREEE (reference sequence). CDR3 loop: CASSLATGRAQETQYF. In nucleotides, the CDR3 is TGTGCCAGCAGCTTGGCCACAGGGCGAGCACAAGAGACCCAGTACTTC.

Points on this clone: The limits of the CDR3 on the DNA are not certain, so only TCRdb's listed CDR3 is given. The chain links TRBV9 to TRBJ2-3; TRBD2 is taken as the D call from the table, unchecked against the DNA. A total of 15 residues make up the CDR3, ends included. Looked up from germline, CDR1 is SGDLS and CDR2 is YYNGEE. The CDR3 here is CASSLGSFLADTQYF.

The CDR3 DNA reads TGTGCCAGCAGCGGGGAGATAGCGGGAGTGACGCAGTATTTT. Translating gives CASSGEIAGVTQYF. J is TRBJ2-3 and V is TRBV9, with TRBD2 matching 9 bases. This CDR3 has 14 residues. Germline V gene lookup returns CDR1 SGDLS and CDR2 YYNGEE. The ends lost 3 bases at V and 9 bases at J; junction bases unmatched: 8.

V and J are TRBV6-5 and TRBJ2-7; 7 nucleotides agree with TRBD2. V lost 4 bases and J lost 0; bases outside the gene matches: 6. The CDR3 loop spans 15 amino acids. Germline lookup yields CDR1 MNHEY and CDR2 SVGAGI. The CDR3 region has the DNA TGTGCCAGCAGTTTCGGACTAGAGAGCTCCTACGAGCAGTACTTC. Its translation: CASSFGLESSYEQYF.

Written as DNA, the CDR3 is TGTGCCAGCCGGGACAGGGGCGAGGGGGTCTATGGCTACACCTTC. This translates into CASRDRGEGVYGYTF. The chain links TRBV7-8 to TRBJ1-2, with TRBD1 identical over 10 bases. The V segment lost 8 bases and the J segment 4 bases; nucleotides outside the gene matches: 10. There are 15 residues in the CDR3. From germline, CDR1 is SGHVS and CDR2 FQNEAQ. Variable domain in full (rest from reference TRBV7-8 and TRBJ1-2): GAGVSQSPRYKVAKRGQDVALRCDPISGHVSLFWYQQALGQGPEFLTYFQNEAQLDKSGLPSDRFFAERPEGSVSTLKIQRTQQEDSAVYLCASRDRGEGVYGYTFGSGTRLTVV.

The chain uses TRBV18 and TRBJ2-2; TRBD1 matches at 8 bases. V gave up 3 bases and J gave up 0 bases; unmatched junction bases: 3. This CDR3 has 16 residues. From germline, CDR1 is KGHSH and CDR2 LQKENI. The CDR3 DNA sequence: TGTGCCAGCTCACCGAGGACAGGGCCGAACACCGGGGAGCTGTTTTTT. Translating it yields CASSPRTGPNTGELFF.

V and J are TRBV7-2 and TRBJ2-2; D remains unclear. Per germline, CDR1 SGHTA and CDR2 FQGNSA. The CDR3 is made up of 15 amino acids. The V end lost 0 bases, the J end lost 6 bases, and 11 bases lay between the germline ends. The CDR3 region has the DNA TGTGCCAGCAGCTTAGCCCCCTCCAGCGCCGGGGAGCTGTTTTTT. Translation gives CASSLAPSSAGELFF.

This chain's CDR3 is CASSPQGASNEKLFF. In DNA, the CDR3 is TGTGCCAGTAGTCCACAGGGGGCGTCTAATGAAAAACTGTTTTTT. The chain has TRBV19 and TRBJ1-4; 9 bases are shared with TRBD1. The CDR3 loop spans 15 amino acids. V lost 5 bases, J lost 3 bases, and 4 bases stayed unmatched. Germline V gene lookup returns CDR1 LNHDA and CDR2 SQIVND (reference sequence).

J is TRBJ1-2 and V is TRBV29-1, with D maybe TRBD1 (5 bases). Between the trimmed V and J ends, which lost 6 bases and 8 bases, there was a span of 22 bases. This CDR3 is 14 amino acids long. Germline V gene data show CDR1 as SQVTM and CDR2 as ANQGSEA. The CDR3 sequence: CSVPGRAGTNGYTF. The CDR3 DNA reads TGCAGCGTCCCCGGCAGGGCAGGGACTAACGGCTACACCTTC.

The V call is TRBV11-2, the J call TRBJ2-5; D remains unclear. The CDR3 totals 15 residues. CDR1 and CDR2 (germline): SGHAT, FQNNGV. Trimming took 5 bases from V and 5 from J, leaving 18 bases between them. The CDR3 here is CASSRLVRVGETQYF. The CDR3, as DNA: TGTGCCAGCAGCCGCTTAGTTCGGGTTGGGGAGACCCAGTACTTC.

The table lists this clone with a few counts. This chain uses TRBV7-8 with TRBJ1-4, with D perhaps matching TRBD1 (5 bases). V was clipped by 4 bases and J by 0 bases, with 12 bases between them. Per the germline V gene, CDR1 is SGHVS and CDR2 is FQNEAQ. The CDR3 has 16 amino acids. The CDR3 region has the DNA TGTGCCAGCAGCTCTCCGACAGTATCAACTAATGAAAAACTGTTTTTT. Protein sequence: CASSSPTVSTNEKLFF.

This clone was seen more than once but under ten times. The rearrangement links TRBV20-1 to TRBJ1-1, with D uncertain. Germline-derived CDR1 and CDR2 are DFQATT and SNEGSKA (reference sequence). The CDR3 is 11 residues long. Between the trimmed V and J ends, which lost 6 bases and 7 bases, there was a span of 12 bases. The CDR3 DNA reads TGCAGTGCCGTCCGTTGGAGTGAAGCTTTCTTT. Protein: CSAVRWSEAFF.

The chain has TRBV19 and TRBJ1-5, with TRBD1 matching 7 bases. V gave up 6 bases and J gave up 7 bases; unmatched junction bases: 9. Germline CDR1 LNHDA, CDR2 SQIVND (reference sequence). CDR3 size: 14 residues. The CDR3 region has the DNA TGTGCCAGTAGCTCCCGACAGGGAGAACAGCCCCAGCATTTT. Translation gives CASSSRQGEQPQHF.

The rearrangement uses TRBV30 and TRBJ1-5; TRBD1 is a possible D gene (5 bases). The CDR3 extends over 14 amino acids. V was trimmed by 0 bases and J by 6 bases, leaving 12 bases between them. Germline loops: CDR1 GTSNPN, CDR2 SVGIG (reference sequence). The CDR3 region is CAWSVPREGQPQHF. The CDR3 DNA reads as TGTGCCTGGAGTGTACCCAGGGAAGGTCAGCCCCAGCATTTT.

The V gene is TRBV9, the J gene TRBJ2-1; D is unresolved. This CDR3 is 13 amino acids long. The germline gives CDR1 SGDLS, CDR2 YYNGEE. Trimming removed 3 bases at V and 9 bases at J, with 13 bases between. The CDR3 here is CASSALHTGEQFF. CDR3 coding DNA: TGTGCCAGCAGCGCCCTCCACACGGGTGAGCAGTTCTTC.

The chain has TRBV7-2 and TRBJ2-5; D is unresolved. The ends were cut back, 3 bases at V and 5 bases at J, with 4 bases in the middle. The CDR3 loop spans 11 amino acids. The V gene's germline CDR1 is SGHTA and CDR2 FQGNSA. The CDR3 nucleotides read TGTGCCAGCAGCTTTATGGAGACCCAGTACTTC. Translation gives CASSFMETQYF.

The chain combines TRBV20-1 with TRBJ1-2; D ambiguous. Germline CDR1 DFQATT, CDR2 SNEGSKA (reference sequence). The ends were cut back, 6 bases at V and 7 bases at J, with 12 bases in the middle. The CDR3 is made up of 11 amino acids. The DNA of the CDR3 is TGCAGTGCCCCTTCGGCGGCTGGCTACACCTTC. Translation: CSAPSAAGYTF.

The chain employs TRBV19 and TRBJ1-1; no clear D gene. Trimming cost V 3 bases and J 4 bases, with 9 bases left between them. This CDR3 spans 13 amino acids. The V gene's germline CDR1 is LNHDA and CDR2 SQIVND (reference sequence). The CDR3 sequence: CASSMLHSTEAFF. CDR3 sequence (DNA): TGTGCCAGTAGTATGCTCCACAGCACTGAAGCTTTCTTT.

This chain links TRBV28 with TRBJ2-2; 13 nucleotides align to TRBD2. This CDR3 is built from 18 residues. Trimming removed 5 bases from V and 7 bases from J; junction bases left unmatched: 13. The germline V gene has CDR1 MDHEN and CDR2 SYDVKM. The CDR3 DNA reads TGTGCCAGCAGTCCCGGACTAGCGGGAGTTTCGGGGGTCGGGGAGCTGTTTTTT. This sequence encodes CASSPGLAGVSGVGELFF.